This T cell receptor (beta chain) was profiled in a study of PD-1 blockade in classical Hodgkin lymphoma. Concerning this clone itself: Its antigen is unknown.

Every patient relapsed after autologous stem cell transplantation, and brentuximab vedotin exposure varied. CDR3 length: 17 residues. Germline loops: CDR1 KGHSH, CDR2 LQKENI. Trimming took 2 bases from V and 2 from J; bases not matched to a gene: 7. Sequenced by immunoSEQ multiplex PCR; TCRdb stores in-frame clones only, minus some. Of 20,000 to 25,000 clones listed, approximately 80% are singletons. Regarding the study as a whole: According to reports, newly diagnosed patients had lower baseline TCR diversity than healthy donors, and relapsed/refractory patients had lower baseline TCR diversity still. Factors driving the repertoire differences, possibly disease activity or prior therapy, remain undefined. By C4D1 there was a significant rise in CD4+ TCR diversity but not in CD8+ TCR diversity. Exclusion removed patients who began nivolumab under 1 year after ASCT.

The chain joins TRBV18 to TRBJ2-7; 12 bases are a match to TRBD1. The receptor was derived from a human donor with classical Hodgkin lymphoma. The sequenced sample was peripheral blood mononuclear cells (PBMCs), obtained before the second cycle of nivolumab. The CDR3 sequence is CASSPGTGGRRAYEQYF. The DNA of the CDR3 is TGTGCCAGCTCACCAGGGACAGGGGGCAGGAGGGCCTACGAGCAGTACTTC.